The 18 T cell receptor beta chains below come from one sample, sequenced in a study of shared clonotypes between healthy human individuals. Measured with immunoSEQ multiplex PCR; TCRdb has only the in-frame clones, and not every one. This table has fewer than 200,000 clones, over 50% appearing once. Sequencing was performed on memory CD4+ T cells sorted from blood. Subset meaning: CD45RA-negative fraction. The receptors originated from a man between 25 and 39 years old in good health.

The genes are TRBV6-5 and TRBJ1-4; TRBD1 agrees at 11 bases. Germline lookup yields CDR1 MNHEY and CDR2 SVGAGI. The CDR3 has 15 amino acids. J gave up 6 bases and V 4 bases, and 4 bases lay outside the gene matches. CDR3 amino acids: CASSWTGGRDEKLFF. DNA for the CDR3: TGTGCCAGCAGTTGGACAGGGGGCAGGGATGAAAAACTGTTTTTT.

The chain combines TRBV7-2 with TRBJ2-7; 7 bases are shared with TRBD1. With 5 bases clipped from V and 1 base from J, the junction kept 8 bases outside the gene matches. The CDR3 covers 15 residues. Germline CDR1 reads SGHTA; CDR2 reads FQGNSA. CDR3 protein: CASSPSPGQSYEQYF. CDR3 DNA sequence: TGTGCCAGCAGCCCGTCCCCGGGACAGTCCTACGAGCAGTACTTC.

The chain combines TRBV4-2 with TRBJ2-3; D not resolved. The CDR3 has 11 amino acids. Germline-derived CDR1 and CDR2 are LGHNA and YNFKEQ. V shed 4 bases and J shed 4 bases, with 3 bases lying between them. The CDR3 DNA reads TGTGCCAGCAGCCTCTCAGATACGCAGTATTTT. It translates to CASSLSDTQYF.

J is TRBJ2-7 and V is TRBV29-1; perhaps TRBD2 as D (6 bases). CDR1 SQVTM and CDR2 ANQGSEA come from the germline V gene. V gave up 5 bases and J gave up 6 bases, with 11 bases separating them. The CDR3 length is 11 residues. The CDR3 DNA sequence: TGCAGCGTTCGGGACTTTAGCGAGCAGTACTTC. Translation: CSVRDFSEQYF.

This chain uses TRBV28 with TRBJ2-5; tentative D call: TRBD2 (5 bases). The CDR3 consists of 15 residues. The V end was cut by 9 bases, the J end by 5 bases, with 22 bases between. The V gene's germline CDR1 is MDHEN and CDR2 SYDVKM. The CDR3 here is CASTVRAKPGETQYF. The DNA for the CDR3 is TGTGCCAGTACCGTCCGGGCCAAACCGGGGGAGACCCAGTACTTC. The full variable domain, rest sourced from reference TRBV28 and TRBJ2-5, is DVKVTQSSRYLVKRTGEKVFLECVQDMDHENMFWYRQDPGLGLRLIYFSYDVKMKEKGDIPEGYSVSREKKERFSLILESASTNQTSMYLCASTVRAKPGETQYFGPGTRLLVL.

V usage is TRBV5-1 and J usage is TRBJ2-7; a weak D match, TRBD2 (6 bases). The germline V gene encodes CDR1 SGHRS and CDR2 YFSETQ. V was shortened by 2 bases and J by 6 bases, with 15 bases between the two germline ends. The CDR3 loop spans 14 amino acids. The CDR3 DNA is TGCGCCAGCAGCTTCAAAATCGGGAGTGGCGAGCAGTACTTC. Its protein product is CASSFKIGSGEQYF.

The chain combines TRBV2 with TRBJ2-3; no firm D call. CDR1 SNHLY and CDR2 FYNNEI come from the germline V gene. This CDR3 comprises 15 residues. Between the trimmed V and J ends, which lost 6 bases and 6 bases, there was a span of 19 bases. CDR3 DNA sequence: TGTGCCAGCAGGAGGCCGGGTGAGACCCTGGATACGCAGTATTTT. Translation gives CASRRPGETLDTQYF.

The chain uses TRBV28 and TRBJ2-1; the match to TRBD1 covers 7 bases. This CDR3 is 16 amino acids long. The V and J ends lost 5 bases and 3 bases, in that order; junction bases with no gene match: 10. Germline-derived CDR1 and CDR2 are MDHEN and SYDVKM. The CDR3 is CASSPGQVNYYNEQFF. DNA for the CDR3: TGTGCCAGCAGTCCTGGACAGGTGAATTACTACAATGAGCAGTTCTTC.

The genes are TRBV6-1 and TRBJ2-7, with TRBD1 as a possible D gene (6 bases). Germline CDR1 is MNHNS and CDR2 is SASEGT. The V end lost 4 bases, the J end lost 2 bases, and 6 bases lay between the germline ends. The CDR3 totals 12 residues. CDR3 protein: CASSGTAYEQYF. CDR3 sequence (DNA): TGTGCCAGCAGTGGGACAGCCTACGAGCAGTACTTC.

In its sample, this clone was seen many times. This chain's CDR3 is CASSLGSTGYTGELFF. In nucleotides, the CDR3 is TGTGCCAGCAGCTTAGGCTCGACAGGGTACACCGGGGAGCTGTTTTTT. The J gene is TRBJ2-2, the V gene TRBV7-8; TRBD1 agrees at 7 bases. J gave up 3 bases and V 1 base, and 5 bases lay outside the gene matches. There are 16 residues in the CDR3. The germline V gene has CDR1 SGHVS and CDR2 FQNEAQ.

The CDR3 nucleotides read TGTGCCAGCCGAGCTAACTATGGCTACACCTTC. As protein: CASRANYGYTF. The V gene is TRBV28, the J gene TRBJ1-2; D is unclear. The ends were cut back, 8 bases at V and 0 bases at J, with 4 bases in the middle. Looked up from germline, CDR1 is MDHEN and CDR2 is SYDVKM. The CDR3 is 11 residues long.

The V and J genes are TRBV27 and TRBJ1-2; no clear D. The CDR3 runs 12 residues. V gave up 4 bases and J gave up 8 bases, with 11 bases separating them. Germline V gives CDR1 MNHEY, CDR2 SMNVEV (reference sequence). The CDR3 DNA sequence: TGTGCCAGCAGTTCCAACAGAGGGGGCTACACCTTC. It specifies CASSSNRGGYTF.

The chain joins TRBV25-1 to TRBJ1-2; weak D call: TRBD1 (5 bases). Trimming removed 4 bases at V and 4 bases at J, with 10 bases between. Germline CDR1 reads MGHDK; CDR2 reads SYGVNS. CDR3 length: 13 amino acids. The DNA of the CDR3 is TGTGCCAGCAGTGCGGAAGGGGTCTATGGCTACACCTTC. This codes for CASSAEGVYGYTF.

The CDR3 DNA follows: TGTGCCAGCAGCGTAGCCCAGGGAGGCCAAGAGACCCAGTACTTC. Protein: CASSVAQGGQETQYF. V is TRBV9 and J is TRBJ2-5; TRBD2 might be the D (6 bases). The germline V gene has CDR1 SGDLS and CDR2 YYNGEE. The CDR3 is 15 amino acids. V was trimmed by 0 bases and J by 1 base, leaving 10 bases between them.

As regards this clone: One end of the junction fails to match germline, which may point to a read error. The chain couples TRBV19 to TRBJ2-7; 12 nucleotides line up with TRBD2. The germline gives CDR1 LNHDA, CDR2 SQIVND (reference sequence). The CDR3 runs 16 residues. The CDR3 sequence: CASSSRTSGISDEQYF. CDR3 bases: TGTGCCAGTAGTTCGCGGACTAGCGGGATCTCCGACGAGCAGTACTTC.

V is TRBV2 and J is TRBJ1-2; tentatively, D is TRBD1 (6 bases). The germline V gene has CDR1 SNHLY and CDR2 FYNNEI. V dropped 6 bases and J dropped 4 bases, with 12 bases sitting between them. The CDR3 loop spans 13 amino acids. CDR3 nucleotides: TGTGCCAGCAGGGACAGAGTCGGCTATGGCTACACCTTC. It codes for CASRDRVGYGYTF.

The CDR3, as DNA: TGTGCCCTCGAGGGGCGCTTCTACAATGAGCAGTTCTTC. This codes for CALEGRFYNEQFF. The V and J genes are TRBV19 and TRBJ2-1; D tentatively fits TRBD1 or TRBD2 (5 bases each). The CDR3 has 13 residues. Per germline, CDR1 LNHDA and CDR2 SQIVND (reference sequence). V lost 11 bases, J lost 3 bases, and 14 bases lay in between.

The chain couples TRBV6-1 to TRBJ2-7; D remains ambiguous. V shed 0 bases and J shed 4 bases, with 10 bases lying between them. This CDR3 spans 14 amino acids. Germline CDR1 reads MNHNS; CDR2 reads SASEGT. The CDR3 nucleotides read TGTGCCAGCAGTGAAGCTTTTGGAATTTACGAGCAGTACTTC. This encodes CASSEAFGIYEQYF.